The 11 T cell receptor beta chains below were found in one sample sequenced in a study of blood T cell repertoires in COVID-19. The assay was immunoSEQ multiplex PCR, and TCRdb's table has in-frame clones only and misses some. The table records around 220,000 clones, 80% to 85% of them present only once. The sample comprised peripheral blood. The receptors come from a woman older than 75 with COVID-19, enrolled during active disease.

V is TRBV7-9 and J is TRBJ1-5, with TRBD1 identical over 8 bases. Germline V gives CDR1 SEHNR, CDR2 FQNEAQ (reference sequence). The CDR3 spans 14 residues. J was trimmed by 5 bases and V by 5 bases; bases with no gene match: 5. CDR3 loop: CASSQDRGDQPQHF. In DNA form, the CDR3 reads TGTGCCAGCAGCCAAGACAGGGGTGATCAGCCCCAGCATTTT.

The chain couples TRBV7-2 to TRBJ2-7; perhaps TRBD2 as D (5 bases). Between the trimmed V and J ends, which lost 4 bases and 6 bases, there was a span of 10 bases. This CDR3 region has 12 residues. The germline V gene encodes CDR1 SGHTA and CDR2 FQGNSA. CDR3 sequence: CASSSTSSEQYF. In DNA, the CDR3 is TGTGCCAGCAGCTCCACTAGTTCCGAGCAGTACTTC.

The count of this clone is one. This chain joins TRBV5-4 and TRBJ2-7; no clear D. CDR1 SGHNT and CDR2 YYREEE come from the germline V gene (reference sequence). The germline V and J ends were trimmed by 4 bases and 0 bases, with 11 bases remaining between them. CDR3 length: 14 residues. In DNA form, the CDR3 reads TGTGCCAGCAGCCCGGGTGCCAGCTCCTACGAGCAGTACTTC. It encodes CASSPGASSYEQYF.

CDR3 loop: CASSYSRQGEEKLFF. The CDR3 bases are TGTGCCAGCAGTTACTCTCGACAGGGTGAAGAAAAACTGTTTTTT. The J gene is TRBJ1-4, the V gene TRBV6-5, with TRBD1 matching over 7 bases. There are 15 residues in the CDR3. V shed 0 bases, J shed 8 bases, and the junction held 6 bases outside the gene matches. From germline, CDR1 is MNHEY and CDR2 SVGAGI.

The chain combines TRBV19 with TRBJ1-6, with D possibly TRBD1 on 6 matching bases. The CDR3 totals 16 residues. Trimming stripped 8 bases from V and 7 bases from J, with 21 bases between. The germline V gene encodes CDR1 LNHDA and CDR2 SQIVND (reference sequence). The CDR3 protein is CASGRGISQSNSPLHF. CDR3 in DNA: TGTGCCAGTGGCAGGGGAATCAGCCAAAGCAATTCACCCCTCCACTTT.

This clone appeared a few times. The chain recombines TRBV5-5 with TRBJ2-7, with D possibly matching TRBD2 (6 bases). Per the germline V gene, CDR1 is SGHKS and CDR2 is YYEKEE (reference sequence). V was trimmed by 2 bases and J by 1 base, leaving 13 bases between them. The length of the CDR3 is 15 residues. The CDR3 protein is CASSFTPEGSYEQYF. DNA of the CDR3: TGTGCCAGCAGCTTCACGCCGGAGGGATCCTACGAGCAGTACTTC.

The genes are TRBV19 and TRBJ1-2; the D gene is possibly TRBD1 (5 bases). The CDR3 has 14 residues. V lost 6 bases and J 4 bases, leaving 15 bases between the germline ends. Germline V lookup: CDR1 LNHDA, CDR2 SQIVND (reference sequence). The CDR3 coding sequence is TGTGCCAGTAGCCCCCCGGACAAGTCCTATGGCTACACCTTC. Encoded protein: CASSPPDKSYGYTF.

The table lists this clone with a few counts. This chain joins TRBV27 and TRBJ2-3; D gene uncertain. Germline V gives CDR1 MNHEY, CDR2 SMNVEV (reference sequence). The CDR3 totals 11 residues. The V and J ends lost 5 bases and 6 bases respectively, with 6 bases between them. This CDR3 is CASSIRDTQYF. CDR3 bases: TGTGCCAGCAGTATCCGGGATACGCAGTATTTT.

This sequence joins TRBV3-1 (or the pseudogene TRBV3-2) and TRBJ1-2; 7 bases map to TRBD1. The CDR3 is 17 amino acids. The V gene end was trimmed by 3 bases and the J gene end by 4 bases; junction bases not matched to a gene: 14. In germline, CDR1 is LGHDT, CDR2 YNNKEL (reference sequence). This chain's CDR3 is CASSHDPRDSHFYGYTF. In nucleotides, the CDR3 is TGTGCCAGCAGCCATGACCCTAGGGACAGCCATTTCTATGGCTACACCTTC.

The chain uses TRBV28 and TRBJ1-6; possible D gene TRBD1, 5 bases. The CDR3 loop spans 15 amino acids. Trimming cost V 10 bases and J 7 bases, with 20 bases left between them. Looked up from germline, CDR1 is MDHEN and CDR2 is SYDVKM. CDR3 sequence: CAIMDAAEGNSPLHF. The CDR3 nucleotides are TGTGCCATCATGGACGCGGCGGAGGGGAATTCACCCCTCCACTTT.

The chain joins TRBV3-1 (or the pseudogene TRBV3-2) to TRBJ1-2, with 8 bases aligning to TRBD1. Germline V gene data show CDR1 as LGHDT and CDR2 as YNNKEL (reference sequence). V lost 1 base and J lost 8; bases outside the gene matches: 3. This CDR3 region has 13 residues. CDR3 DNA sequence: TGTGCCAGCAGCCAAGGGACAGGGAACGGCTACACCTTC. Its protein is CASSQGTGNGYTF.